This T cell receptor beta chain comes out of a study of OX40 agonist ivuxolimab in advanced cancers. In the study overall: The costimulatory receptor OX40 (CD134) was targeted by ivuxolimab, a fully human IgG2 agonistic monoclonal antibody. The paper reports the monotherapy dose-escalation portion (N of about 50 patients) of the phase I ivuxolimab trial. Peripheral TCRbeta sequencing aimed to test whether ivuxolimab altered TCR sequence diversity and caused clonal T-cell expansion. Among the 50 to 55 dose-escalation patients, some 19 had hepatocellular carcinoma, some 15 melanoma, 9 renal cell carcinoma and 9 head and neck cancer. Intravenous ivuxolimab was administered to patients every 2 weeks at six dose levels: 0.01, 0.1, 0.3, 1.5, 3 and 10 mg/kg. A male proportion of 75% to 85% and a mean age of 60 years, ranging from roughly 23 to 85, were recorded for the dose-escalation cohort. Prior anti-PD-1, anti-PD-L1 or anti-CTLA-4 therapy was permitted, and roughly two fifths of dose-escalation patients had received checkpoint inhibitors. Partial responses were achieved by three dose-escalation patients, of whom one had hepatocellular carcinoma and two had cutaneous melanoma.

The germline V gene encodes CDR1 KGHSH and CDR2 LQKENI. V is cut by 2 bases and J by 0 bases, and the space between the germline ends is 11 bases. Inclusive of the bounding cysteine and phenylalanine, the CDR3 is 16 residues long. Solely the CDR3 DNA is kept, with 48 bases framed from the first base. Genomic DNA was isolated from the sorted cells so that the TCRbeta CDR3 region could be sequenced. The immunoSEQ Assay was used to sequence the TCRbeta CDR3 regions. In its TCRdb copy, this immuneACCESS table keeps in-frame sequences only and misses some clones. Where compared with another copy, unresolved V genes explain less than half of these, and the others have no known cause. The sample table shows some 70,000 clones, and around 83% are seen once. The ten largest make up roughly 1.4% of the sample. In regard to this clone: What this receptor recognizes is not known. No much larger clone is present one base from it, and per-base qualities are unavailable.

The investigation overall reported the following: In the 0.1-3.0 mg/kg groups, partial responders were among the patients with the lowest normalized peripheral clonal expansion, particularly in CD8+ T cells. The antigen specificity of the peripheral T cells that underwent clonal expansion was not determined. Low levels of normalized T-cell clonal expansion were also shown by some nonresponding patients. At doses of 0.1 to 3.0 mg/kg, clonal expansion of both CD4+ and CD8+ blood T cells was observed from baseline to week 6. After ivuxolimab, expanded clones were on average more numerous among CD8+ T cells than among CD4+ T cells.

The trial excluded patients who had a history of autoimmune disease or who were on systemic immunosuppression. Peripheral blood for TCR sequencing was collected from all dose cohorts at baseline, on cycle 4 day 1, and on cycle 7 day 1. Samples were obtained from an open-label, multicenter, first-in-human phase I dose-escalation trial of ivuxolimab. Adults with locally advanced or metastatic melanoma, renal cell carcinoma, hepatocellular carcinoma or head and neck squamous cell carcinoma were enrolled in the trial. Before TCR sequencing, CD4+ T cells and CD8+ T cells from peripheral blood were sorted into separate populations.

The rearranged chain carries TRBV18 and TRBJ1-5; no D gene call is confident. This clonotype was obtained from an adult with an advanced solid tumor such as melanoma, head and neck, liver or kidney cancer. Specimen: CD4+ or CD8+ T cells sorted from blood, collected in a trial of the OX40 agonist ivuxolimab. For the CDR3, the sequence is CASSPDGLYSNQPQHF. The DNA sequence is as follows: TGTGCCAGCTCACCAGACGGACTTTATAGCAATCAGCCCCAGCATTTT.